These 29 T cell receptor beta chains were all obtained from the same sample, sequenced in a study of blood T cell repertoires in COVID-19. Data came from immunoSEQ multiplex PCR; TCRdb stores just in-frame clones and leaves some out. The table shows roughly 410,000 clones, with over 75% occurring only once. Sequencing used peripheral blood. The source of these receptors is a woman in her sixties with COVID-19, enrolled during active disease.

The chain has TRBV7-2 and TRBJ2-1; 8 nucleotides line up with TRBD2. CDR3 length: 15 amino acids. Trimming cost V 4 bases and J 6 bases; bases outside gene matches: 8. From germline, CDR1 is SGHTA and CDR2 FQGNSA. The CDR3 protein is CASSSDGGDFNEQFF. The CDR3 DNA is TGTGCCAGCAGCTCAGACGGGGGGGACTTCAATGAGCAGTTCTTC.

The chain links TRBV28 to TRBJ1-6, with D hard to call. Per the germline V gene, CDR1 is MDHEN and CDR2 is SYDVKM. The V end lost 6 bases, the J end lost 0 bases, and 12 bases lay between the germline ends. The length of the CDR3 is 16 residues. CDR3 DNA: TGTGCCAGCAGCCCCGCCGGGAGCTCCTATAATTCACCCCTCCACTTT. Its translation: CASSPAGSSYNSPLHF.

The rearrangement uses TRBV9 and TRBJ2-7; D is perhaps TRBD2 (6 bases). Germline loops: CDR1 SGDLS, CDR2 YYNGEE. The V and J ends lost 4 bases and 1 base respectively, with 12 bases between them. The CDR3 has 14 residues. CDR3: CASSPSGVSYEQYF. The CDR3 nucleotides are TGTGCCAGCAGCCCCTCGGGAGTTTCCTACGAGCAGTACTTC.

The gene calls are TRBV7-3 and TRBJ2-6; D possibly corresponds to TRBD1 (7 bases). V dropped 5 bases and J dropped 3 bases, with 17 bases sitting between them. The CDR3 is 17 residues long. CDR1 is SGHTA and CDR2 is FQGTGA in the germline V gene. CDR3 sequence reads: CASSPLTGRLGANVLTF. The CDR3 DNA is TGTGCCAGCAGCCCCCTGACAGGGAGGCTTGGGGCCAACGTCCTGACTTTC.

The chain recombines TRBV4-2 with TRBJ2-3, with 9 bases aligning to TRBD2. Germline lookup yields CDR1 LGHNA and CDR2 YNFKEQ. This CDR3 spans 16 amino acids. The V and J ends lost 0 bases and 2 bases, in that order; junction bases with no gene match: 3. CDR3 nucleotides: TGTGCCAGCAGCCAAGATTCTAGCGGGGACACAGATACGCAGTATTTT. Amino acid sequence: CASSQDSSGDTDTQYF.

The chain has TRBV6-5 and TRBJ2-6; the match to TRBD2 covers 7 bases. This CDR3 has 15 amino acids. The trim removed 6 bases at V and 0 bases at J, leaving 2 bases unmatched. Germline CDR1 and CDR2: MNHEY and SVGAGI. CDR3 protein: CASRSGGSGANVLTF. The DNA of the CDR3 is TGTGCCAGCAGATCGGGGGGCTCTGGGGCCAACGTCCTGACTTTC.

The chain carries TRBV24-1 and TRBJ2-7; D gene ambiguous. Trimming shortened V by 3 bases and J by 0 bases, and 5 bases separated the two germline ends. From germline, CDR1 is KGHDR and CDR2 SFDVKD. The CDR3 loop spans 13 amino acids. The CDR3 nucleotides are TGTGCCACCAGTGATACGGTCTCCTACGAGCAGTACTTC. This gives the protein CATSDTVSYEQYF.

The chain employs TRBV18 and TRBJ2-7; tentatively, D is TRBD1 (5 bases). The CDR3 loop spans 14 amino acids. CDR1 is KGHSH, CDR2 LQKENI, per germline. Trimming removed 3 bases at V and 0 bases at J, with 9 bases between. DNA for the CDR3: TGTGCCAGCTCACCGCAGGGTGACTCCTACGAGCAGTACTTC. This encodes CASSPQGDSYEQYF.

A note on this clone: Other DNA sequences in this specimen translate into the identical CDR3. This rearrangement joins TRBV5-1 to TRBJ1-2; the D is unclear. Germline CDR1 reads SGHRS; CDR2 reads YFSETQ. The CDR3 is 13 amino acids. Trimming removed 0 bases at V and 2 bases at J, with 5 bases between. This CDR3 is CASSLGQNYGYTF. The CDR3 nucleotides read TGCGCCAGCAGCTTGGGGCAGAACTATGGCTACACCTTC. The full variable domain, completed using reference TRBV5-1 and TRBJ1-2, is KAGVTQTPRYLIKTRGQQVTLSCSPISGHRSVSWYQQTPGQGLQFLFEYFSETQRNKGNFPGRFSGRQFSNSRSEMNVSTLELGDSALYLCASSLGQNYGYTFGSGTRLTVV.

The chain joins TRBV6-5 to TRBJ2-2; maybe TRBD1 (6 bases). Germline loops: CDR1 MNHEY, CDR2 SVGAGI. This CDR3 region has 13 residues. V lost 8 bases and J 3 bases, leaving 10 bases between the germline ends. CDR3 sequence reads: CASLRGYTGELFF. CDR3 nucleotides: TGTGCCAGCCTCAGGGGTTACACCGGGGAGCTGTTTTTT.

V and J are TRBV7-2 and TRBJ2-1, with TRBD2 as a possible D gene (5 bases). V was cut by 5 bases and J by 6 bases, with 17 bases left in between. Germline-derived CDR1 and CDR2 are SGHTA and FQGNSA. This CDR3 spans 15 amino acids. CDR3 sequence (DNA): TGTGCCAGCAGCCTCGACGGAGGCAATATCAATGAGCAGTTCTTC. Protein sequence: CASSLDGGNINEQFF.

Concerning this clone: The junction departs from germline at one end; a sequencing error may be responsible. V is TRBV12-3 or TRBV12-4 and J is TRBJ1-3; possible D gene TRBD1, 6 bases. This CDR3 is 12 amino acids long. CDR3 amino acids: CASSFQGLTDDF. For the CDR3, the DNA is TGTGCCAGCAGTTTCCAGGGGCTTACCGATGATTTT.

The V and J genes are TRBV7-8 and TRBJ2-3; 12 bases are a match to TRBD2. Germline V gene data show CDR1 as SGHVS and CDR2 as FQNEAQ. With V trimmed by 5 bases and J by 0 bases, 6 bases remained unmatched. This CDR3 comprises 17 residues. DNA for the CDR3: TGTGCCAGCAGCCGCCGACTAGCGGGGGAAAGCACAGATACGCAGTATTTT. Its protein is CASSRRLAGESTDTQYF.

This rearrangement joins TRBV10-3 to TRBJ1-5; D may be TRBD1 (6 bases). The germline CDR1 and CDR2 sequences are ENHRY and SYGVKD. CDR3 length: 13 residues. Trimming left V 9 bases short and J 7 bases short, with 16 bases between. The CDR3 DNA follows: TGTGCCATTGGGGCGGGGGCCTTGCAGCCCCAGCATTTT. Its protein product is CAIGAGALQPQHF.

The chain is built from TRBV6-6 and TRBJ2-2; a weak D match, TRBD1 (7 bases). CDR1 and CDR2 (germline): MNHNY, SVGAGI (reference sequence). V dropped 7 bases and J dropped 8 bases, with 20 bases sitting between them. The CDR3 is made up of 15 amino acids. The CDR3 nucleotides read TGTGCCAGCACCGGATGGACAGGAGGGGGTGGGGAGCTGTTTTTT. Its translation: CASTGWTGGGGELFF.

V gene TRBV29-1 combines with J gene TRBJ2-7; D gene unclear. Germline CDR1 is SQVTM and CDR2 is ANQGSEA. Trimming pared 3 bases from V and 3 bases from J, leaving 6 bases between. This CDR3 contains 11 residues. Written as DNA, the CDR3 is TGCAGCGTTGAGAACGGCTACGAGCAGTACTTC. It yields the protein CSVENGYEQYF.

CDR3 sequence reads: CASSFRANQPQHF. In DNA form, the CDR3 reads TGTGCCAGCAGTTTCAGGGCTAATCAGCCCCAGCATTTT. This rearrangement joins TRBV12-3 or TRBV12-4 to TRBJ1-5, with a possible D match to TRBD1 (5 bases). The V gene lost 3 bases and the J gene lost 4 bases, with 7 bases spanning the gap. The CDR3 covers 13 residues.

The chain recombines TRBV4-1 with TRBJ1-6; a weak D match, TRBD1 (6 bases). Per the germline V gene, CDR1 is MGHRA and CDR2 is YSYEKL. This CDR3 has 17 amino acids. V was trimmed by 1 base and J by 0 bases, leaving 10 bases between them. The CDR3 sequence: CASSQVGGSSYNSPLHF. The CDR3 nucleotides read TGCGCCAGCAGCCAAGTTGGGGGCAGCTCCTATAATTCACCCCTCCACTTT.

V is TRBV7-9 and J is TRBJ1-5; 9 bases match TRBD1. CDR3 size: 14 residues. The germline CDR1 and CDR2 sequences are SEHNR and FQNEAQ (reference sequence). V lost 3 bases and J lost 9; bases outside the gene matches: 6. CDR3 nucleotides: TGTGCCAGCAGCTTTCCGGGACAGGGTTTGCCCCAGCATTTT. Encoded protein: CASSFPGQGLPQHF.

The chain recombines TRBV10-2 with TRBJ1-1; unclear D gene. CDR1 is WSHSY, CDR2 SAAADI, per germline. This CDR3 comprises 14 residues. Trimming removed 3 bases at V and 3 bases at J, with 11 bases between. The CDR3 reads CASSDNTVYTEAFF. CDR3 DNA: TGCGCCAGCAGTGATAACACCGTTTACACTGAAGCTTTCTTT.

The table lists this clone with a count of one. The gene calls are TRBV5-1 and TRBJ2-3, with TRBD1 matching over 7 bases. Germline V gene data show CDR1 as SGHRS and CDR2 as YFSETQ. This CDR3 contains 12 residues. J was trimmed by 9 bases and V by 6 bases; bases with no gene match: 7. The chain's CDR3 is CASTTDRHTQYF. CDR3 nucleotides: TGCGCCAGCACCACGGACAGGCACACGCAGTATTTT.

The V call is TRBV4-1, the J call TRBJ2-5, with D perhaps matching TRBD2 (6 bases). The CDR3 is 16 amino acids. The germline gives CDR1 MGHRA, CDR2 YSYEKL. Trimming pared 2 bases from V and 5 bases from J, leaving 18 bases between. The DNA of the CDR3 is TGCGCCAGCAGCCAAAATACGGGGGTCCGCCGGGAGACCCAGTACTTC. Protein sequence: CASSQNTGVRRETQYF.

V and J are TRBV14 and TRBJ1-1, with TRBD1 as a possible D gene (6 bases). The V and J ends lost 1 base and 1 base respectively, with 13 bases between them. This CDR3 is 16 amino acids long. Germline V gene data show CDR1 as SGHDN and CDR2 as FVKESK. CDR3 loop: CASSQADGRGNTEAFF. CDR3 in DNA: TGTGCCAGCAGCCAAGCCGACGGCAGGGGGAACACTGAAGCTTTCTTT.

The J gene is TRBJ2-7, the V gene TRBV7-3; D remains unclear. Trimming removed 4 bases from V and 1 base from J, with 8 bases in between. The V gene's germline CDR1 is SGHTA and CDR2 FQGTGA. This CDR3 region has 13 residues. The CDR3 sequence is CASSSGSSYEQYF. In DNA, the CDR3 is TGTGCCAGCAGCTCAGGAAGTTCCTACGAGCAGTACTTC.

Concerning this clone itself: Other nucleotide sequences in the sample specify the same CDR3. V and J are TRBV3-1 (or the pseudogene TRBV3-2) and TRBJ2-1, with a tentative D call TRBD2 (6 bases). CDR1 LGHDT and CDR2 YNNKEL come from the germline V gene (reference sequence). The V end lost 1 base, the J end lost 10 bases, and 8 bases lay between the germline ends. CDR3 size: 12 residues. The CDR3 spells CASSQAAGEQFF. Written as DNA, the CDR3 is TGTGCCAGCAGCCAAGCTGCGGGGGAGCAGTTCTTC.

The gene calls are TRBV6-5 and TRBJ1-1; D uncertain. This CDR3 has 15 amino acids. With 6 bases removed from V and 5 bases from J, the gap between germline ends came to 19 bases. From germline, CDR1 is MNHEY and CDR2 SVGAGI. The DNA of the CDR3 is TGTGCCAGCAGAACCCATACCGCGTTGGTGACTGAAGCTTTCTTT. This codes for CASRTHTALVTEAFF.

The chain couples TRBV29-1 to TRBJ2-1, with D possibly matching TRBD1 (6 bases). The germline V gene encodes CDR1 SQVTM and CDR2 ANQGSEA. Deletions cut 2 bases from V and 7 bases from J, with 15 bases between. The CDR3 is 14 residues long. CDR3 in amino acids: CSVEWQYTGNEQFF. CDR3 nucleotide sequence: TGCAGCGTTGAATGGCAGTATACAGGGAATGAGCAGTTCTTC.

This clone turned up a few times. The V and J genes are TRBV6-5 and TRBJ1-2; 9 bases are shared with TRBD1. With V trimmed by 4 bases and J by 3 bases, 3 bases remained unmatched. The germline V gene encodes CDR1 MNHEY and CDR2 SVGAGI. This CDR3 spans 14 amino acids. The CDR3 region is CASSSRTGDYGYTF. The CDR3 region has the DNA TGTGCCAGCAGTTCAAGGACAGGGGACTATGGCTACACCTTC.

The CDR3 nucleotides read TGTGCCAGCAGCTTCTCAGGGAAGAATTCACCCCTCCACTTT. Protein sequence: CASSFSGKNSPLHF. The gene calls are TRBV7-2 and TRBJ1-6, with D possibly matching TRBD1 (5 bases). V lost 3 bases and J lost 7, with 10 bases in between. This CDR3 is built from 14 residues. The germline V gene has CDR1 SGHTA and CDR2 FQGNSA.